Listed below are T cell receptor beta chains from one sample, sequenced in a study of graft-versus-host responses after intestinal transplantation. Profiling relied on immunoSEQ multiplex PCR, and the TCRdb table lists in-frame clones only, not all of them. The sample consists of some 14,000 clones, roughly 32% of them appearing once. Sequenced material: alloreactive CD8+ T cells from a mixed lymphocyte reaction culture, taken before intestinal transplant. The receptors originated from a human patient who received an intestinal transplant. The CDR3 runs from the conserved cysteine through the conserved F or W. A D gene is named only where the DNA matches it firmly. Clone size appears in some rows only: once, few, many, or a class for an expanded clone.

size	V	D	J	CDR3	DNA
.	TRBV19	.	TRBJ1-1	CASSDISLEAFF	TGTGCCAGTAGCGACATCTCGCTAGAAGCTTTCTTT
.	TRBV7-9	.	TRBJ2-3	CASSFLIRTDTQYF	TGTGCCAGCAGCTTTCTGATTAGAACAGATACGCAGTATTTT
.	TRBV27	.	TRBJ1-3	CASSLSKGTGNTIYF	TGTGCCAGCAGTTTATCGAAGGGGACTGGAAACACCATATATTTT
.	TRBV30	.	TRBJ2-3	CAWSVTTITDTQYF	TGTGCCTGGAGTGTAACCACAATCACAGATACGCAGTATTTT
.	TRBV21-1	.	TRBJ2-3	CASSKGAVDTQYF	TGTGCCAGCAGCAAGGGGGCGGTAGATACGCAGTATTTT
.	TRBV5-4	TRBD1	TRBJ1-1	CASSLGQGAFEAFF	TGTGCCAGCAGCTTGGGACAGGGGGCGTTTGAAGCTTTCTTT
few	TRBV7-6	.	TRBJ2-2	CASSPLGFGSGELFF	TGTGCCAGCAGCCCCCTCGGGTTTGGGTCCGGGGAGCTGTTTTTT
few	TRBV10-1	.	TRBJ1-1	CASSEGNTEAFF	TGCGCCAGCAGTGAAGGGAACACTGAAGCTTTCTTT
.	TRBV5-5	.	TRBJ2-1	CASSPRGTGFLSYNEQFF	TGTGCCAGCAGCCCCCGAGGGACGGGCTTTCTCTCCTACAATGAGCAGTTCTTC
few	TRBV7-8	TRBD1	TRBJ2-7	CASSPSGTAYEQYF	TGTGCCAGCAGCCCGAGTGGGACAGCCTACGAGCAGTACTTC
.	TRBV5-6	TRBD1	TRBJ2-5	CASSFPDRAETQYF	TGTGCCAGCAGCTTTCCCGACAGGGCCGAGACCCAGTACTTC
few	TRBV9	TRBD2	TRBJ2-1	CASSVTSGGMYEQFF	TGTGCCAGCAGCGTAACTAGCGGGGGGATGTATGAGCAGTTCTTC
.	TRBV7-8	.	TRBJ1-1	CASQDGLNTEAFF	TGTGCCAGCCAGGACGGACTGAACACTGAAGCTTTCTTT
.	TRBV4-1	.	TRBJ1-1	CASGVVKGLNTEAFF	TGCGCCAGCGGCGTAGTCAAGGGGCTGAACACTGAAGCTTTCTTT
.	TRBV19	.	TRBJ2-1	CASSIPQRNEQFF	TGTGCCAGTAGTATCCCCCAGCGCAATGAGCAGTTCTTC
.	TRBV7-9	TRBD2	TRBJ2-7	CASSPRLAGETYEQYF	TGTGCCAGCAGCCCCCGACTAGCGGGGGAAACCTACGAGCAGTACTTC
.	TRBV28	TRBD1	TRBJ2-5	CASSDLLLPGQGGETQYF	TGTGCCAGCAGTGACCTCCTACTACCGGGACAGGGAGGAGAGACCCAGTACTTC
.	TRBV27	TRBD1	TRBJ2-7	CASSPGTGVYEQYF	TGTGCCAGCAGTCCCGGGACAGGGGTCTACGAGCAGTACTTC
few	TRBV27	.	TRBJ2-1	CASSHGTPYNEQFF	TGTGCCAGCAGTCACGGGACACCCTACAATGAGCAGTTCTTC
.	TRBV5-1	.	TRBJ1-2	CASSLEVPIYGYTF	TGCGCCAGCAGCTTGGAAGTCCCTATATATGGCTACACCTTC
few	TRBV9	.	TRBJ1-6	CASSVGAGHNSPLHF	TGTGCCAGCAGCGTAGGGGCAGGGCATAATTCACCCCTCCACTTT
.	TRBV7-8	TRBD2	TRBJ2-5	CASSSSGGVETQYF	TGTGCCAGCAGCTCTAGCGGGGGGGTTGAGACCCAGTACTTC
.	TRBV5-8	.	TRBJ2-7	CASSPGKRTANYEQYF	TGTGCCAGCAGCCCAGGAAAAAGGACAGCAAACTACGAGCAGTACTTC
medium-sized	TRBV6-5	.	TRBJ1-1	CASSYLARGTEAFF	TGTGCCAGCAGTTACTTGGCCAGGGGCACTGAAGCTTTCTTT
few	TRBV7-9	.	TRBJ1-1	CASSLGHSYNTEAFF	TGTGCCAGCAGCTTAGGACACTCGTACAACACTGAAGCTTTCTTT
few	TRBV5-1	TRBD1	TRBJ1-1	CASSVTGGDTEAFF	TGCGCCAGCAGCGTAACAGGGGGGGACACTGAAGCTTTCTTT
.	TRBV13	.	TRBJ2-1	CASSLESRHEQFF	TGTGCCAGCAGCTTGGAAAGTCGGCATGAGCAGTTCTTC
.	TRBV15	.	TRBJ2-1	CATSRDRNEQFF	TGTGCCACCAGCAGAGATCGGAATGAGCAGTTCTTC
.	TRBV5-6	.	TRBJ2-7	CASSLGTPGDEQYF	TGTGCCAGCAGCTTAGGGACACCAGGCGACGAGCAGTACTTC
.	TRBV19	TRBD2	TRBJ2-7	CASSIGLAGGPYEQYF	TGTGCCAGTAGTATCGGACTAGCGGGGGGGCCTTACGAGCAGTACTTC
.	TRBV7-9	.	TRBJ1-6	CASSLWNNSPLHF	TGTGCCAGCAGCTTGTGGAATAATTCACCCCTCCACTTT
few	TRBV29-1	TRBD1	TRBJ2-7	CSVPFRDSCEQYF	TGCAGCGTTCCATTCAGGGACAGCTGCGAGCAGTACTTC
few	TRBV5-6	TRBD1	TRBJ1-1	CASSSTLLTGSGGNTEAFF	TGTGCCAGCAGCTCTACTCTACTGACAGGGTCGGGGGGGAACACTGAAGCTTTCTTT
.	TRBV27	.	TRBJ2-5	CASSPPGPLETQYF	TGTGCCAGCAGTCCCCCAGGACCCCTGGAGACCCAGTACTTC
medium-sized	TRBV27	.	TRBJ1-5	CASSLIGGSSNQPQHF	TGTGCCAGCAGTTTAATCGGGGGTTCTAGCAATCAGCCCCAGCATTTT
once	TRBV5-1	TRBD2	TRBJ2-1	CASSIGTSEYNEQFF	TGCGCCAGCAGCATCGGGACTAGCGAGTACAATGAGCAGTTCTTC
.	TRBV14	.	TRBJ1-1	CASSPGLFWDGAFF	TGTGCCAGCAGCCCAGGGTTATTTTGGGATGGAGCTTTCTTT
.	TRBV9	.	TRBJ1-1	CASSPDGLNTEAFF	TGTGCCAGCAGCCCCGACGGATTGAACACTGAAGCTTTCTTT
.	TRBV4-1	.	TRBJ2-2	CASSLIMNTGELFF	TGCGCCAGCAGTCTAATTATGAACACCGGGGAGCTGTTTTTT
few	TRBV4-1	.	TRBJ2-7	CASSQVLGGYEQYF	TGCGCCAGCAGCCAAGTACTGGGAGGATACGAGCAGTACTTC
.	TRBV13	.	TRBJ2-7	CASSLENTGFEQYF	TGTGCCAGCAGCTTGGAAAATACAGGGTTCGAGCAGTACTTC